The rows below give T cell receptor beta chains drawn from one sample of a study of OX40 agonist ivuxolimab in advanced cancers. Produced via immunoSEQ multiplex PCR; TCRdb's table is partial and in-frame only. This sample carries some 45,000 clones, 70% to 85% of them seen once, and the ten largest clones take approximately 25%. This specimen consisted of CD4+ or CD8+ T cells sorted from blood, obtained in a trial of the OX40 agonist ivuxolimab. The origin of the receptors is an adult with an advanced solid tumor such as melanoma, head and neck, liver or kidney cancer. CDR3s include the opening cysteine and the closing phenylalanine or tryptophan. Each record gives: V gene, D gene, J gene, clone size, CDR3 protein, CDR3 DNA. The D gene is left open where the match is weak. Size is omitted from some rows. Given values are once, few, many or a class for expanded clones.

v_gene: TRBV6-5
d_gene: NA
j_gene: TRBJ2-5
abundance: NA
CDR3aa: CASLNQGNQETQYF
CDR3nt: TGTGCCAGCCTTAACCAGGGCAACCAAGAGACCCAGTACTTC

v_gene: TRBV7-9
d_gene: TRBD2
j_gene: TRBJ2-2
abundance: NA
CDR3aa: CASSFPGTSNTGELFF
CDR3nt: TGTGCCAGCAGCTTTCCGGGGACTAGCAACACCGGGGAGCTGTTTTTT

v_gene: TRBV2
d_gene: NA
j_gene: TRBJ1-1
abundance: NA
CDR3aa: CASTPDPYTEAFF
CDR3nt: TGTGCCAGCACCCCGGATCCTTACACTGAAGCTTTCTTT

v_gene: TRBV27
d_gene: NA
j_gene: TRBJ2-3
abundance: once
CDR3aa: CASSLVTTSTDTQYF
CDR3nt: TGTGCCAGCAGTTTAGTAACAACTAGCACAGATACGCAGTATTTT

v_gene: TRBV19
d_gene: NA
j_gene: TRBJ1-1
abundance: NA
CDR3aa: CASSTSRLGRGVVAFF
CDR3nt: TGTGCCAGTAGCACATCTCGGTTGGGGCGCGGCGTCGTAGCTTTCTTT

v_gene: TRBV11-2
d_gene: NA
j_gene: TRBJ1-1
abundance: NA
CDR3aa: CASSLYKGGMNTEAFF
CDR3nt: TGTGCCAGCAGCTTATATAAGGGGGGCATGAACACTGAAGCTTTCTTT

v_gene: TRBV9
d_gene: NA
j_gene: TRBJ2-7
abundance: NA
CDR3aa: CARSWIRNLRGQYF
CDR3nt: TGTGCCAGAAGTTGGATCAGAAACTTACGAGGGCAGTACTTC

v_gene: TRBV5-4
d_gene: TRBD2
j_gene: TRBJ2-7
abundance: once
CDR3aa: CASSAPGGAVEQYF
CDR3nt: TGTGCCAGCAGTGCCCCGGGGGGGGCTGTCGAGCAGTACTTC

v_gene: TRBV5-1
d_gene: TRBD1
j_gene: TRBJ1-2
abundance: NA
CDR3aa: CASSQQGTGQGYTF
CDR3nt: TGCGCCAGCAGCCAACAGGGGACGGGCCAAGGCTACACCTTC

v_gene: TRBV12-5
d_gene: NA
j_gene: TRBJ1-1
abundance: NA
CDR3aa: CASGLVPGLEAFF
CDR3nt: TGTGCTAGTGGTTTGGTACCGGGGCTTGAAGCTTTCTTT

v_gene: TRBV28
d_gene: NA
j_gene: TRBJ2-7
abundance: NA
CDR3aa: CATLGGTYEQYF
CDR3nt: TGTGCCACTTTGGGCGGAACCTACGAGCAGTACTTC

v_gene: TRBV27
d_gene: TRBD1
j_gene: TRBJ2-3
abundance: NA
CDR3aa: CASSLTGFYTDTQYF
CDR3nt: TGTGCCAGCAGTTTGACAGGGTTCTACACAGATACGCAGTATTTT

v_gene: TRBV6-6
d_gene: TRBD1
j_gene: TRBJ2-3
abundance: NA
CDR3aa: CAGRQGPTDTQYF
CDR3nt: TGTGCCGGAAGACAGGGGCCCACAGATACGCAGTATTTT

v_gene: TRBV18
d_gene: NA
j_gene: TRBJ2-1
abundance: NA
CDR3aa: CASSPLESNEQFF
CDR3nt: TGTGCCAGCTCACCGCTCGAGAGCAATGAGCAGTTCTTC

v_gene: TRBV19
d_gene: TRBD2
j_gene: TRBJ2-3
abundance: NA
CDR3aa: CASSIQRGAIDTQYF
CDR3nt: TGTGCCAGTAGTATCCAGCGGGGGGCGATAGATACGCAGTATTTT

v_gene: TRBV10-3
d_gene: TRBD2
j_gene: TRBJ2-3
abundance: once
CDR3aa: CAIGERGGGGDTQYF
CDR3nt: TGTGCCATCGGCGAGCGGGGGGGCGGCGGAGATACGCAGTATTTT

v_gene: TRBV7-2
d_gene: NA
j_gene: TRBJ2-1
abundance: NA
CDR3aa: CASSLYGEQFF
CDR3nt: TGTGCCAGCAGCTTATACGGGGAGCAGTTCTTC

v_gene: TRBV30
d_gene: NA
j_gene: TRBJ1-5
abundance: few
CDR3aa: CAWSPDSNQPQHF
CDR3nt: TGTGCCTGGAGTCCGGATAGCAATCAGCCCCAGCATTTT

v_gene: TRBV7-2
d_gene: NA
j_gene: TRBJ1-2
abundance: NA
CDR3aa: CASSLAPRGPSPGGYTF
CDR3nt: TGTGCCAGCAGCTTAGCGCCTCGGGGCCCCTCTCCCGGGGGCTACACCTTC

v_gene: TRBV13
d_gene: NA
j_gene: TRBJ2-5
abundance: NA
CDR3aa: CASSIAGADETQYF
CDR3nt: TGTGCCAGCAGCATTGCGGGGGCAGATGAGACCCAGTACTTC

v_gene: TRBV27
d_gene: TRBD2
j_gene: TRBJ2-1
abundance: NA
CDR3aa: CASRTGTSGGALNEQFF
CDR3nt: TGTGCCAGCAGAACCGGGACTAGCGGGGGGGCTCTCAATGAGCAGTTCTTC

v_gene: TRBV9
d_gene: NA
j_gene: TRBJ2-3
abundance: NA
CDR3aa: CASSVVGGGTDTQYF
CDR3nt: TGTGCCAGCAGCGTAGTCGGGGGAGGCACAGATACGCAGTATTTT

v_gene: TRBV13
d_gene: TRBD1
j_gene: TRBJ1-2
abundance: NA
CDR3aa: CASSDLGGDYTF
CDR3nt: TGTGCCAGCAGCGACCTAGGGGGCGACTACACCTTC